This entry is about one T cell receptor (beta chain). Antigen: not known. PCR primers comprised 60 Vbeta and 13 Jbeta primers. Libraries were prepared by immunoSEQ multiplex PCR; TCRdb keeps only in-frame clonotypes and omits some of them. The sample includes around 160,000 clones, around 78% of them seen just once. This sample is part of a study of cytomegalovirus exposure and HLA in healthy donors. The study, taken as a whole, reports: High sensitivity and specificity were reportedly achieved when the classifier diagnosed cytomegalovirus status.

The germline gives CDR1 LNHDA, CDR2 SQIVND (reference sequence). The CDR3 covers 14 residues. The J segment lost 0 bases and the V segment lost 5 bases, leaving 3 bases of the junction unmatched. This sequence originates from a woman aged 40 to 49 in good health and CMV-seronegative. Sequences were obtained from PBMCs. The chain employs TRBV19 and TRBJ1-1; 7 bases are shared with TRBD1. As DNA, the CDR3 is TGTGCCAGTAGTCCACAGGGGATGAACACTGAAGCTTTCTTT. Translating it yields CASSPQGMNTEAFF.